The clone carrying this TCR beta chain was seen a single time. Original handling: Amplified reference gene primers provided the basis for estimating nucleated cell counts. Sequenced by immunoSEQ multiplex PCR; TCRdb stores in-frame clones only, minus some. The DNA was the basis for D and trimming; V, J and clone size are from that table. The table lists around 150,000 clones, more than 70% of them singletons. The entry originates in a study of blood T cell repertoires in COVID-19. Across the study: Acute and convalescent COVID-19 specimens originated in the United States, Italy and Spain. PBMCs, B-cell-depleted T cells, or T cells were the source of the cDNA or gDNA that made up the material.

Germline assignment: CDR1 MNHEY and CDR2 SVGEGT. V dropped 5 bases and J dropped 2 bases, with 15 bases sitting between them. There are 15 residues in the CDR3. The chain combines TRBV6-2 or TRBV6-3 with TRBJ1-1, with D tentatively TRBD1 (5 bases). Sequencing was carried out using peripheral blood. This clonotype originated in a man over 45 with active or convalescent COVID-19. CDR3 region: CASSDHSTGNTEAFF. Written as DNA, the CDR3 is TGTGCCAGCAGTGATCACAGTACAGGTAACACTGAAGCTTTCTTT.